This T cell receptor beta chain was observed in a study of identifying expanded T cells in peripheral blood. Study-level results: About 1.3 clones differed between technical replicates, versus approximately 17 and 20 over time. Across healthy donors, higher total template counts meant significantly greater approximately two-week count variance.

During the collection period, no donor immune events like infections were recorded. Profiled with immunoSEQ multiplex PCR; TCRdb holds only in-frame clones, not every one. This table has around 70,000 clones, under 90% appearing once. In regard to this clone: What it binds is not known.

Trimming removed 6 bases from V and 1 base from J, with 20 bases in between. Germline CDR1 reads SQVTM; CDR2 reads ANQGSEA. The CDR3 sequence is 16 residues long. The receptor's source is a person between 18 and 75 years old in good health. This rearrangement joins TRBV29-1 to TRBJ2-3; D unclear. The sample consisted of blood. CDR3 in amino acids: CSVGGSGQLGTDTQYF. The CDR3, as DNA: TGCAGCGTAGGTGGGTCTGGGCAGTTGGGCACAGATACGCAGTATTTT.